Listed here is a single T cell receptor beta chain. What it binds is unknown. Germline CDR1 and CDR2: SGHTA and FQGNSA. V lost 0 bases to trimming and J lost 7 bases; unmatched junction nucleotides: 8. The CDR3 has 16 amino acids. This specimen comes from a study of beta chain features in type 1 diabetes. About the study: Sorted cells numbering roughly 100,000,000 were examined across all samples. Points from the study as a whole: Moderate but significant shortening of TCRB CDR3s was recorded in all four CD4+ subsets from Type 1 diabetes patients.

TCRB transcripts that were expressed got sequenced, as all of the isolated RNA had been reverse transcribed. Each sample of naive, central memory or regulatory T cells had, on average, approximately 4 million reads. Using immunoSEQ multiplex PCR, the repertoire was profiled, and TCRdb retains in-frame clones only, with some absent. This table has about 400,000 clones, around 12% appearing once. J is TRBJ1-5 and V is TRBV7-2, with 8 bases lining up with TRBD1. This clonotype was sampled from a young woman with type 1 diabetes. The sample comprised naive CD4+ T cells from blood. CDR3 sequence reads: CASSLAGRGLGQPQHF. The DNA for the CDR3 is TGTGCCAGCAGCTTAGCGGGCAGGGGGCTAGGGCAGCCCCAGCATTTT.